These T cell receptor beta chains were read from a single sample in a study of blood T cell repertoires in COVID-19. TCRdb's table, derived via immunoSEQ multiplex PCR, lists solely in-frame clones and lacks some. Of some 40,000 clones listed, 84% were seen once; the top ten hold roughly 15%. Material: peripheral blood. The receptors were sampled from a man aged 50-59 years with active or convalescent COVID-19. CDR3s include the opening cysteine and the closing phenylalanine or tryptophan. The order of the fields is V gene, clone size, J gene, D gene, CDR3 DNA, CDR3 protein. The D gene is left open where the match is weak. The size field is filled for only some rows; it gives once, few, many or a size class.

v_gene: TRBV5-6; abundance: .; j_gene: TRBJ1-2; d_gene: .; CDR3nt: TGTGCCAGCAGCCCGGAAGGTGGAGGGTTCAAACTTAATGGCTACACCTTC; CDR3aa: CASSPEGGGFKLNGYTF
v_gene: TRBV10-1; abundance: once; j_gene: TRBJ1-2; d_gene: .; CDR3nt: TGCGCCAGCAGTGTGATGGCAGGAGGGGGCTACACCTTC; CDR3aa: CASSVMAGGGYTF
v_gene: TRBV6-4; abundance: .; j_gene: TRBJ2-5; d_gene: TRBD1; CDR3nt: TGTGCCAGCAGGCGGACAGGGCGGGCGGGAGAGACCCAGTACTTC; CDR3aa: CASRRTGRAGETQYF
v_gene: TRBV7-6; abundance: .; j_gene: TRBJ1-2; d_gene: TRBD1; CDR3nt: TGTGCCAGCAGCTCGGGACAGGGACTTGTCTATGGCTACACCTTC; CDR3aa: CASSSGQGLVYGYTF
v_gene: TRBV13; abundance: .; j_gene: TRBJ1-2; d_gene: .; CDR3nt: TGTGCCAGCAGTCGCGGGGCCAAGGGGGGGATTAACTATGGCTACACCTTC; CDR3aa: CASSRGAKGGINYGYTF
v_gene: TRBV6-5; abundance: .; j_gene: TRBJ1-2; d_gene: .; CDR3nt: TGTGCCAGCAGCCGCGGGGGGGCTGGCTATGGCTACACCTTC; CDR3aa: CASSRGGAGYGYTF
v_gene: TRBV7-7; abundance: .; j_gene: TRBJ2-5; d_gene: .; CDR3nt: TGTGCCAGCAGCTTATTTGCGTGGGAGACCCAGTACTTC; CDR3aa: CASSLFAWETQYF
v_gene: TRBV27; abundance: .; j_gene: TRBJ1-2; d_gene: TRBD1; CDR3nt: TGTGCCAGCAGCCGCGGACAGGGGGCAAGTGGCTACACCTTC; CDR3aa: CASSRGQGASGYTF
v_gene: TRBV27; abundance: .; j_gene: TRBJ2-1; d_gene: .; CDR3nt: TGTGCCAGCAGTTTATCGTGGCGGAATGAGCAGTTCTTC; CDR3aa: CASSLSWRNEQFF
v_gene: TRBV29-1; abundance: .; j_gene: TRBJ1-3; d_gene: .; CDR3nt: TGCAGCGCCACCCCCGCGGGGCGAAACACCATATATTTT; CDR3aa: CSATPAGRNTIYF
v_gene: TRBV3-1/TRBV3-2; abundance: .; j_gene: TRBJ1-1; d_gene: .; CDR3nt: TGTGCCAGCAGCCAAGGGGGGGGGAACACTGAAGCTTTCTTT; CDR3aa: CASSQGGGNTEAFF
v_gene: TRBV6-5; abundance: .; j_gene: TRBJ2-6; d_gene: .; CDR3nt: TGTGCCACCGAGGGGGGGCAGACTGGGGCCAACGTCCTGACTTTC; CDR3aa: CATEGGQTGANVLTF
v_gene: TRBV5-1; abundance: once; j_gene: TRBJ1-5; d_gene: TRBD1; CDR3nt: TGCGCCAGCAGCCCAGGGACAGGGATCACTCAGCCCCAGCATTTT; CDR3aa: CASSPGTGITQPQHF
v_gene: TRBV6-5; abundance: .; j_gene: TRBJ1-6; d_gene: TRBD1; CDR3nt: TGTGCCAGCAGTTACTCGACAGGGGTTTATTCACCCCTCCACTTT; CDR3aa: CASSYSTGVYSPLHF
v_gene: TRBV10-3; abundance: .; j_gene: TRBJ1-1; d_gene: TRBD1; CDR3nt: TGTGCCATCAGTGAGTCGTATCTGGGACAGCTAAGCACTGAAGCTTTCTTT; CDR3aa: CAISESYLGQLSTEAFF
v_gene: TRBV6-5; abundance: .; j_gene: TRBJ1-1; d_gene: .; CDR3nt: TGTGCCAGCATACGGACTATGAACACTGAAGCTTTCTTT; CDR3aa: CASIRTMNTEAFF
v_gene: TRBV4-2; abundance: .; j_gene: TRBJ2-3; d_gene: TRBD2; CDR3nt: TGTGCCAGCAGCCAAGTTGGGACTAGCGGGACAGATACGCAGTATTTT; CDR3aa: CASSQVGTSGTDTQYF
v_gene: TRBV24-1; abundance: .; j_gene: TRBJ2-1; d_gene: TRBD1; CDR3nt: TGTGCCACCAGTGACCCTGACAGGGATGAGCAGTTCTTC; CDR3aa: CATSDPDRDEQFF
v_gene: TRBV9; abundance: .; j_gene: TRBJ1-4; d_gene: TRBD1; CDR3nt: TGTGCCAGCAGCGGAGACAGGGGAGGTGAAAAACTGTTTTTT; CDR3aa: CASSGDRGGEKLFF
v_gene: TRBV30; abundance: once; j_gene: TRBJ1-6; d_gene: .; CDR3nt: TGTGCCTGGAGGTTCGAAGTTAGAGAGGATTCACCCCTCCACTTT; CDR3aa: CAWRFEVREDSPLHF
v_gene: TRBV6-5; abundance: .; j_gene: TRBJ2-5; d_gene: .; CDR3nt: TGTGCCAGCAGTACACCGGGACAAGGCGCGACCCAGTACTTC; CDR3aa: CASSTPGQGATQYF
v_gene: TRBV9; abundance: .; j_gene: TRBJ2-1; d_gene: .; CDR3nt: TGTGCCAGCAGCGGGACTCACAATGAGCAGTTCTTC; CDR3aa: CASSGTHNEQFF
v_gene: TRBV7-2; abundance: once; j_gene: TRBJ2-5; d_gene: .; CDR3nt: TGTGCCAGCAGCTCGAGAATACAGGGCCAGACCCAGTACTTC; CDR3aa: CASSSRIQGQTQYF
v_gene: TRBV10-1; abundance: .; j_gene: TRBJ2-4; d_gene: .; CDR3nt: TGCGCCAGCAGTGATCGGGACATACCAAACATTCAGTACTTC; CDR3aa: CASSDRDIPNIQYF
v_gene: TRBV6-6; abundance: .; j_gene: TRBJ2-7; d_gene: TRBD2; CDR3nt: TGTGCCAGCAGCATGACTAGCGGGGGCTACGAGCAGTACTTC; CDR3aa: CASSMTSGGYEQYF
v_gene: TRBV7-3; abundance: .; j_gene: TRBJ2-1; d_gene: .; CDR3nt: TGTGCCAGCAGCTTAGTCGGACAGCGATACAATGAGCAGTTCTTC; CDR3aa: CASSLVGQRYNEQFF
v_gene: TRBV27; abundance: .; j_gene: TRBJ1-5; d_gene: .; CDR3nt: TGTGCCAGCAGTTTTTATAATCAGCCCCAGCATTTT; CDR3aa: CASSFYNQPQHF
v_gene: TRBV2; abundance: .; j_gene: TRBJ1-5; d_gene: .; CDR3nt: TGTGCCAGCAGTGACGGCAGGGTATTAGTTAATCAGCCCCAGCATTTT; CDR3aa: CASSDGRVLVNQPQHF
v_gene: TRBV19; abundance: .; j_gene: TRBJ2-6; d_gene: TRBD1; CDR3nt: TGTGCCAGTAGTGTGACAGGGGGCACTGGGGCCAACGTCCTGACTTTC; CDR3aa: CASSVTGGTGANVLTF
v_gene: TRBV5-6; abundance: .; j_gene: TRBJ2-2; d_gene: .; CDR3nt: TGTGCCAGCAGCCTGTTAACCGGGGAGCTGTTTTTT; CDR3aa: CASSLLTGELFF
v_gene: TRBV6-2/TRBV6-3; abundance: .; j_gene: TRBJ1-1; d_gene: TRBD1; CDR3nt: TGTGCCAGCAGTTATGGGACAGTGGCTTTCTTT; CDR3aa: CASSYGTVAFF
v_gene: TRBV24-1; abundance: .; j_gene: TRBJ2-2; d_gene: .; CDR3nt: TGTGCCACCAGTGATCGGAGAAGATCCGGGGAGCTGTTTTTT; CDR3aa: CATSDRRRSGELFF
v_gene: TRBV5-1; abundance: .; j_gene: TRBJ2-7; d_gene: TRBD2; CDR3nt: TGCGCCAGCAGCCGAGCTAGCGGGGGTGCCTACGAGCAGTACTTC; CDR3aa: CASSRASGGAYEQYF
v_gene: TRBV6-5; abundance: .; j_gene: TRBJ2-5; d_gene: TRBD1; CDR3nt: TGTGCCAGCAGGAACCGACAGGGGAAAGAGACCCAGTACTTC; CDR3aa: CASRNRQGKETQYF
v_gene: TRBV7-8; abundance: .; j_gene: TRBJ1-3; d_gene: TRBD1; CDR3nt: TGTGCCAGCAGCGCCGACAGGGTATCTGGAAACACCATATATTTT; CDR3aa: CASSADRVSGNTIYF
v_gene: TRBV7-9; abundance: .; j_gene: TRBJ2-1; d_gene: TRBD2; CDR3nt: TGTGCCAGCAGCCTCACCGGGACTAGCGGGGGCTTGGGCAATGAGCAGTTCTTC; CDR3aa: CASSLTGTSGGLGNEQFF
v_gene: TRBV5-1; abundance: .; j_gene: TRBJ1-2; d_gene: .; CDR3nt: TGCGCCAGCAGCTTGGGGGGCTCCACCGATAGAAGTGGCTACACCTTC; CDR3aa: CASSLGGSTDRSGYTF
v_gene: TRBV27; abundance: .; j_gene: TRBJ1-5; d_gene: .; CDR3nt: TGTGCCAGCAGTACTATCGACAGTAGCAATCAGCCCCAGCATTTT; CDR3aa: CASSTIDSSNQPQHF
v_gene: TRBV7-9; abundance: .; j_gene: TRBJ1-2; d_gene: TRBD1; CDR3nt: TGTGCCAGCAGCCCTAGGCAGGGGGCCTATGGCTACACCTTC; CDR3aa: CASSPRQGAYGYTF
v_gene: TRBV19; abundance: .; j_gene: TRBJ1-5; d_gene: .; CDR3nt: TGTGCCAGTAGTATAGAGGGACTCAGCAATCAGCCCCAGCATTTT; CDR3aa: CASSIEGLSNQPQHF
v_gene: TRBV14; abundance: once; j_gene: TRBJ2-7; d_gene: TRBD2; CDR3nt: TGTGCCAGCAGCCCCACGGGTAGCGGGGCGGGCGAGCAGTACTTC; CDR3aa: CASSPTGSGAGEQYF
v_gene: TRBV10-2; abundance: .; j_gene: TRBJ2-2; d_gene: TRBD1; CDR3nt: TGCGCCAGCAGGGACAGGGTGGCGCGGACCGGGGAGCTGTTTTTT; CDR3aa: CASRDRVARTGELFF
v_gene: TRBV9; abundance: .; j_gene: TRBJ1-3; d_gene: .; CDR3nt: TGTGCCAGCAGCGGGACAATTCATCCTTCTGGAAACACCATATATTTT; CDR3aa: CASSGTIHPSGNTIYF
v_gene: TRBV4-1; abundance: few; j_gene: TRBJ2-7; d_gene: .; CDR3nt: TGCGCCAGCAGCCAAGAGGGCCGACCCTACGAGCAGTACTTC; CDR3aa: CASSQEGRPYEQYF
v_gene: TRBV7-9; abundance: .; j_gene: TRBJ1-2; d_gene: .; CDR3nt: TGTGCCAGCAGGCATACGGGGGAGGCTTATGGCTACACCTTC; CDR3aa: CASRHTGEAYGYTF
v_gene: TRBV5-1; abundance: .; j_gene: TRBJ2-2; d_gene: TRBD2; CDR3nt: TGCGCCAGCAGCTTGTCAGCGGGGGGGAACACCGGGGAGCTGTTTTTT; CDR3aa: CASSLSAGGNTGELFF